The 28 T cell receptor beta chains reported below all come from one sample, sequenced in a study of OX40 agonist ivuxolimab in advanced cancers. Sequencing was performed with immunoSEQ multiplex PCR; in TCRdb, only in-frame clones are kept and a portion is missing. The sample consists of some 69,000 clones, nearly 90% of them appearing once. The sample in question was CD4+ or CD8+ T cells sorted from blood, obtained in a trial of the OX40 agonist ivuxolimab. These receptors all come from an adult with an advanced solid tumor such as melanoma, head and neck, liver or kidney cancer.

The chain combines TRBV30 with TRBJ1-2; D possibly corresponds to TRBD1 (5 bases). The CDR3 sequence is 14 residues long. V lost 6 bases and J 6 bases, leaving 20 bases between the germline ends. Germline CDR1 reads GTSNPN; CDR2 reads SVGIG (reference sequence). The CDR3 loop reads CACPVWNGQNGYTF. CDR3 DNA: TGTGCCTGCCCCGTTTGGAACGGACAAAATGGCTACACCTTC.

This chain links TRBV25-1 with TRBJ2-1, with TRBD2 identical over 11 bases. Trimming took 3 bases from V and 7 from J; bases not matched to a gene: 5. Germline assignment: CDR1 MGHDK and CDR2 SYGVNS. The CDR3 spans 15 residues. The CDR3 DNA follows: TGTGCCAGCAGTGATAGCGGGAGGGCCTTAAATGAGCAGTTCTTC. Its protein product is CASSDSGRALNEQFF. The full variable domain, in which reference TRBV25-1 and TRBJ2-1 provide the parts outside the CDR3, is EADIYQTPRYLVIGTGKKITLECSQTMGHDKMYWYQQDPGMELHLIHYSYGVNSTEKGDLSSESTVSRIRTEHFPLTLESARPSHTSQYLCASSDSGRALNEQFFGPGTRLTVL.

The genes are TRBV18 and TRBJ1-2; the match to TRBD1 covers 8 bases. CDR1 is KGHSH, CDR2 LQKENI, per germline. CDR3 length: 13 residues. Losses at the gene ends were 3 bases for V and 5 bases for J; bases not matched to a gene: 2. The CDR3 nucleotides are TGTGCCAGCTCACCCGACAGGGGTTATGGCTACACCTTC. This gives the protein CASSPDRGYGYTF.

The chain is built from TRBV7-2 and TRBJ2-2; D might be TRBD1 (6 bases). Germline values: CDR1 SGHTA, CDR2 FQGNSA. This CDR3 is 15 amino acids long. Trimming took off 4 bases at V and 0 bases at J, with 9 bases between the two ends. For the CDR3, the DNA is TGTGCCAGCAGCTATACAGGGACGAACACCGGGGAGCTGTTTTTT. It codes for CASSYTGTNTGELFF. The full variable domain, with the rest looked up from reference TRBV7-2 and TRBJ2-2, is GAGVSQSPSNKVTEKGKDVELRCDPISGHTALYWYRQSLGQGLEFLIYFQGNSAPDKSGLPSDRFSAERTGGSVSTLTIQRTQQEDSAVYLCASSYTGTNTGELFFGEGSRLTVL.

The chain couples TRBV28 to TRBJ1-5; D is undetermined. Germline values: CDR1 MDHEN, CDR2 SYDVKM. There are 14 residues in the CDR3. With 8 bases removed from V and 0 bases from J, the gap between germline ends came to 11 bases. Here the CDR3 DNA reads TGTGCCAGCTCCCAGGCAAATAGCAATCAGCCCCAGCATTTT. Amino acid sequence: CASSQANSNQPQHF.

This clone was seen a handful of times. V is TRBV28 and J is TRBJ1-5, with D maybe TRBD1 (5 bases). The V end lost 3 bases, the J end lost 3 bases, and 9 bases lay between the germline ends. The CDR3 runs 14 residues. CDR1 and CDR2 (germline): MDHEN, SYDVKM. For the CDR3, the DNA is TGTGCCAGCAGTTTTGGGGGGGACAATCAGCCCCAGCATTTT. It encodes CASSFGGDNQPQHF.

This clone appeared once. The CDR3 DNA is TGTGCCAGCAGTTTAGAGGGGCCTCTCGAGGGGGTTAGGATAGAGACCCAGTACTTC. This gives the protein CASSLEGPLEGVRIETQYF. The V and J genes are TRBV27 and TRBJ2-5, with D tentatively TRBD1 (6 bases). The V gene lost 2 bases and the J gene lost 4 bases, with 26 bases spanning the gap. Germline CDR1 MNHEY, CDR2 SMNVEV (reference sequence). The CDR3 is 19 amino acids.

The chain combines TRBV27 with TRBJ2-3; tentative D call: TRBD2 (6 bases). Germline CDR1 is MNHEY and CDR2 is SMNVEV (reference sequence). V was trimmed by 2 bases and J by 2 bases, leaving 17 bases between them. The CDR3 is 17 residues long. The CDR3 nucleotides read TGTGCCAGCAGTTTAATTAGACTAGGCGGATTCACAGATACGCAGTATTTT. Translated: CASSLIRLGGFTDTQYF.

The chain uses TRBV28 and TRBJ2-3; the D is unclear. The CDR3 is made up of 12 amino acids. CDR1 and CDR2 from the germline V gene are MDHEN and SYDVKM. Trimming shortened V by 7 bases and J by 0 bases, and 5 bases separated the two germline ends. The chain's CDR3 is CASKTSTDTQYF. Here the CDR3 DNA reads TGTGCCAGCAAGACTAGCACAGATACGCAGTATTTT.

The table lists this clone with a count of one. This chain joins TRBV18 and TRBJ2-1; D ambiguous. Deletions cut 0 bases from V and 2 bases from J, with 11 bases between. The CDR3 covers 16 residues. CDR1 and CDR2 (germline): KGHSH, LQKENI. CDR3 sequence reads: CASSPPNARTYNEQFF. DNA for the CDR3: TGTGCCAGCTCACCACCGAATGCCAGGACCTACAATGAGCAGTTCTTC.

The rearrangement uses TRBV2 and TRBJ2-2; D is undetermined. CDR1 is SNHLY, CDR2 FYNNEI, per germline. V lost 1 base and J 8 bases, leaving 14 bases between the germline ends. This CDR3 has 15 amino acids. DNA of the CDR3: TGTGCCAGCAGTGAAGATCAGGCCGGTTGGGGGGAGCTGTTTTTT. It translates to CASSEDQAGWGELFF.

This rearrangement joins TRBV5-1 to TRBJ2-7, with TRBD2 as a possible D gene (6 bases). V lost 2 bases, J lost 3 bases, and 9 bases lay in between. Looked up from germline, CDR1 is SGHRS and CDR2 is YFSETQ. This CDR3 is 13 amino acids long. CDR3 in amino acids: CASSLGTVYEQYF. CDR3 nucleotides: TGCGCCAGCAGCTTAGGGACTGTCTACGAGCAGTACTTC.

The chain links TRBV7-2 to TRBJ2-1; 9 bases map to TRBD1. J gave up 4 bases and V 3 bases, and 4 bases lay outside the gene matches. Germline V lookup: CDR1 SGHTA, CDR2 FQGNSA. The CDR3 has 15 residues. CDR3 nucleotides: TGTGCCAGCAGCTTCGACAGGGGGGGATACAATGAGCAGTTCTTC. Protein sequence: CASSFDRGGYNEQFF.

This clone was seen once. The genes are TRBV5-4 and TRBJ2-2, with TRBD2 as a possible D gene (6 bases). Looked up from germline, CDR1 is SGHNT and CDR2 is YYREEE (reference sequence). The CDR3 covers 16 residues. Trimming cost V 0 bases and J 3 bases, with 12 bases left between them. The CDR3 DNA follows: TGTGCCAGCAGCTTGGTGGGCGGGATGGACACCGGGGAGCTGTTTTTT. This codes for CASSLVGGMDTGELFF.

This chain connects TRBV6-6 to TRBJ1-2, with 12 bases matching TRBD1. Trimming took 9 bases from V and 4 from J; bases not matched to a gene: 12. Germline-derived CDR1 and CDR2 are MNHNY and SVGAGI (reference sequence). CDR3 size: 16 residues. Here the CDR3 DNA reads TGTGCCAGTACACCGGGACAGGGGGCCTCAGTCTATGGCTACACCTTC. This encodes CASTPGQGASVYGYTF.

The V call is TRBV2, the J call TRBJ2-3; 13 bases line up with TRBD2. V lost 8 bases to trimming and J lost 5 bases; unmatched junction nucleotides: 13. Germline CDR1 SNHLY, CDR2 FYNNEI. The CDR3 is made up of 17 amino acids. Here the CDR3 DNA reads TGTGCCAGCCCAAGGACTAGCGGGAGCGCGGCCCTAGATACGCAGTATTTT. This codes for CASPRTSGSAALDTQYF.

This clone was observed once. The V and J genes are TRBV7-2 and TRBJ2-1, with TRBD1 as a possible D gene (6 bases). This CDR3 spans 13 amino acids. The germline V gene has CDR1 SGHTA and CDR2 FQGNSA. Trimming removed 4 bases from V and 12 bases from J, with 16 bases in between. The CDR3 sequence is CASSSGPARGQFF. In nucleotides, the CDR3 is TGTGCCAGCAGCTCCGGCCCTGCCAGGGGGCAGTTCTTC.

The chain has TRBV6-5 and TRBJ1-1; D is uncertain. V was clipped by 5 bases and J by 1 base, with 8 bases between them. Germline V CDR1 and CDR2: MNHEY, SVGAGI. CDR3 length: 13 amino acids. The CDR3 protein is CASSDPQNTEAFF. The DNA of the CDR3 is TGTGCCAGCAGTGACCCCCAGAACACTGAAGCTTTCTTT.

This rearrangement joins TRBV7-8 to TRBJ1-5, with D perhaps TRBD1 (6 bases). Germline V gene sequence: CDR1 SGHVS, CDR2 FQNEAQ. CDR3 length: 14 amino acids. V dropped 3 bases and J dropped 4 bases, with 10 bases sitting between them. CDR3 bases: TGTGCCAGCAGCTTGTGGGGGCAGAATCAGCCCCAGCATTTT. The encoded protein is CASSLWGQNQPQHF.

The J gene is TRBJ2-4, the V gene TRBV7-2, with unresolved D. Trimming cost V 7 bases and J 9 bases, with 4 bases left between them. The CDR3 sequence is 9 residues long. Germline V gene sequence: CDR1 SGHTA, CDR2 FQGNSA. The CDR3 loop reads CASKGIQYF. The CDR3 DNA reads as TGTGCCAGCAAGGGCATTCAGTACTTC.

Of note for this clone: Germline is not matched at one junction end, which may reflect a read error. The genes are TRBV6-6 and TRBJ2-7; 8 bases match TRBD2. The germline CDR1 and CDR2 sequences are MNHNY and SVGAGI (reference sequence). The CDR3 runs to 15 residues. The CDR3 reads CASRISGTFSHEQYF. DNA for the CDR3: TGTGCCAGTCGGATTAGCGGGACCTTCTCCCACGAGCAGTACTTC.

The J gene is TRBJ1-5, the V gene TRBV7-2; possibly TRBD1 for D (6 bases). This CDR3 comprises 15 residues. V lost 0 bases and J lost 5, with 11 bases in between. CDR1 is SGHTA, CDR2 FQGNSA, per germline. This CDR3 reads CASSLAQGRYQPQHF. The CDR3 DNA follows: TGTGCCAGCAGCTTAGCCCAGGGGAGATATCAGCCCCAGCATTTT.

The gene calls are TRBV12-5 and TRBJ2-1, with D unclear. The CDR3 extends over 13 amino acids. V lost 1 base, J lost 3 bases, and 4 bases lay in between. Germline assignment: CDR1 LGHNT and CDR2 FRNRAP. CDR3 bases: TGTGCTAGTGGTTTGGACTACTACAATGAGCAGTTCTTC. This codes for CASGLDYYNEQFF.

The J gene is TRBJ2-1, the V gene TRBV7-2; 10 bases align to TRBD2. V shed 1 base and J 7 bases; nucleotides not matched to a gene: 7. This CDR3 is built from 16 residues. Germline V CDR1 and CDR2: SGHTA, FQGNSA. The CDR3 DNA is TGTGCCAGCAGCTTAGGTGCTAGCGGGGGATTAAATGAGCAGTTCTTC. The encoded protein is CASSLGASGGLNEQFF. Based on the CDR3 plus reference TRBV7-2 and TRBJ2-1, the full variable domain is GAGVSQSPSNKVTEKGKDVELRCDPISGHTALYWYRQSLGQGLEFLIYFQGNSAPDKSGLPSDRFSAERTGGSVSTLTIQRTQQEDSAVYLCASSLGASGGLNEQFFGPGTRLTVL.

This rearrangement joins TRBV7-2 to TRBJ2-1; D call uncertain. The germline V gene has CDR1 SGHTA and CDR2 FQGNSA. The V end lost 1 base, the J end lost 6 bases, and 7 bases lay between the germline ends. The CDR3 is 13 residues long. Here the CDR3 reads CASSLGRPNEQFF. For the CDR3, the DNA is TGTGCCAGCAGCTTAGGACGCCCCAATGAGCAGTTCTTC.

The chain recombines TRBV14 with TRBJ2-1; 16 bases agree with TRBD2. Trimming at V came to 6 bases and at J to 9 bases, leaving 8 bases not matched to a gene. The germline gives CDR1 SGHDN, CDR2 FVKESK. This CDR3 region has 16 residues. As DNA, the CDR3 is TGTGCCAGCAGTCGGGGACTAGCGGGAGGGTTCGGTGAGCAGTTCTTC. Encoded protein: CASSRGLAGGFGEQFF.

The chain uses TRBV9 and TRBJ2-6, with D uncertain. CDR1 and CDR2 from the germline V gene are SGDLS and YYNGEE. This CDR3 has 14 amino acids. Trimming stripped 4 bases from V and 4 bases from J, with 9 bases between. The DNA of the CDR3 is TGTGCCAGCAGCACAAGAGCCGGGGCCAACGTCCTGACTTTC. Protein product: CASSTRAGANVLTF.

The chain recombines TRBV28 with TRBJ2-1; TRBD2 matches 7 bases. CDR1 and CDR2 from the germline V gene are MDHEN and SYDVKM. The CDR3 has 19 amino acids. J gave up 2 bases and V 5 bases, and 18 bases lay outside the gene matches. CDR3 loop: CASSGLVPGGRGAYNEQFF. The CDR3 DNA reads as TGTGCCAGCAGTGGCCTCGTCCCCGGGGGGAGGGGTGCCTACAATGAGCAGTTCTTC.